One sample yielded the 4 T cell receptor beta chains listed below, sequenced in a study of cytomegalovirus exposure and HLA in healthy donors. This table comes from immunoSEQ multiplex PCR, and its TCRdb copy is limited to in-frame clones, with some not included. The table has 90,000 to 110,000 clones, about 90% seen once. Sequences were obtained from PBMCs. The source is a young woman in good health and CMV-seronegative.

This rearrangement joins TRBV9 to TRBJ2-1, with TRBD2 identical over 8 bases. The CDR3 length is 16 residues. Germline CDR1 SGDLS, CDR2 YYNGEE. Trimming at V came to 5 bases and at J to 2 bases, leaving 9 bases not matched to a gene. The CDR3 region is CASRPGPGGAYNEQFF. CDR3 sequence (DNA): TGTGCCAGCAGGCCAGGGCCGGGGGGGGCCTACAATGAGCAGTTCTTC.

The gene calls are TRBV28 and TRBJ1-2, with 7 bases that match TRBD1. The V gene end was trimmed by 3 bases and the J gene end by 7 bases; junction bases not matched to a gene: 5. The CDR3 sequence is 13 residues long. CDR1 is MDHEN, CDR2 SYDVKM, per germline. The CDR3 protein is CASSFGTARGYTF. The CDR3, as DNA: TGTGCCAGCAGTTTTGGGACAGCGCGTGGCTACACCTTC.

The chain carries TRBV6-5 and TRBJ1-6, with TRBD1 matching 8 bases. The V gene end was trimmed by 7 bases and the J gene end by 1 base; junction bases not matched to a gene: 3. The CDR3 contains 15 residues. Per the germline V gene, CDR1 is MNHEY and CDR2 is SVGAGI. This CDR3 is CASTGQGSYNSPLHF. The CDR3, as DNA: TGTGCCAGCACCGGACAGGGATCCTATAATTCACCCCTCCACTTT.

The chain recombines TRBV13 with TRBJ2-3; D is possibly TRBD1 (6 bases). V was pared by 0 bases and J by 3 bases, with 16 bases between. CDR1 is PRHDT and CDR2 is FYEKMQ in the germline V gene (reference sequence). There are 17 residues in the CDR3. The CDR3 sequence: CASSLGIGRQDTDTQYF. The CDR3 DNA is TGTGCCAGCAGCTTAGGCATCGGTAGACAGGATACAGATACGCAGTATTTT.